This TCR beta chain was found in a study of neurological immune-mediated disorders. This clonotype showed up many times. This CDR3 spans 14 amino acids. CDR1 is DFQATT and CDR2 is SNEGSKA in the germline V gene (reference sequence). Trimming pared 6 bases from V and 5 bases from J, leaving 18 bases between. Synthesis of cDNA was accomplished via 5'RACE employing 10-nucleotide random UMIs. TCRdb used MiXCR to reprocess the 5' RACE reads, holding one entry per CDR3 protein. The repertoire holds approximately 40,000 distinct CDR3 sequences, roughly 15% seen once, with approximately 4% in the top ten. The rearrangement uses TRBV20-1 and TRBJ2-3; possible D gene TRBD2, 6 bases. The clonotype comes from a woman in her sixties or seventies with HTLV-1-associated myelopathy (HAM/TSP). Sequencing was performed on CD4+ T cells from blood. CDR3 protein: CSARWAGNVDTQYF. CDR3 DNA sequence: TGCAGTGCCCGGTGGGCGGGGAACGTAGATACGCAGTATTTT.